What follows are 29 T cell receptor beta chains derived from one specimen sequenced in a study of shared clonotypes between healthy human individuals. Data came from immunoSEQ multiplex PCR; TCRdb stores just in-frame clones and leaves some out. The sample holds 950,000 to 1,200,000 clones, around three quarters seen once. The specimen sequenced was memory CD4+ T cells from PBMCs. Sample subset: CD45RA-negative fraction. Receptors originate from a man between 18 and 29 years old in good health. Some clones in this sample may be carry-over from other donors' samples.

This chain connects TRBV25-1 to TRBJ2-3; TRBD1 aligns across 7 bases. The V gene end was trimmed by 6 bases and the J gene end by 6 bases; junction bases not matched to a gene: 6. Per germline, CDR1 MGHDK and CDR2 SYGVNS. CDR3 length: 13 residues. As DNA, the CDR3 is TGTGCCAGCAGCGAGGGGGCCTTGGATACGCAGTATTTT. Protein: CASSEGALDTQYF.

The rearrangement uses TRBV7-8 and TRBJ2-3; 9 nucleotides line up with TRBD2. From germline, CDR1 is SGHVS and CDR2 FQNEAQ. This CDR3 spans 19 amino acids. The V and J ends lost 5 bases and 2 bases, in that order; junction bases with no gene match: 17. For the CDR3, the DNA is TGTGCCAGCAGCACCCTCCGGGAGGGCGCTAGCGGGAACACAGATACGCAGTATTTT. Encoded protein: CASSTLREGASGNTDTQYF.

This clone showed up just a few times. CDR3 residues: CASLPGQGEKLFF. CDR3 DNA sequence: TGTGCCAGTTTACCGGGACAGGGTGAAAAACTGTTTTTT. The chain links TRBV28 to TRBJ1-4, with TRBD1 identical over 9 bases. CDR3 length equals 13 residues. Germline V gene sequence: CDR1 MDHEN, CDR2 SYDVKM. V trimming: 9 bases; J trimming: 7 bases; junction bases outside the gene matches: 6.

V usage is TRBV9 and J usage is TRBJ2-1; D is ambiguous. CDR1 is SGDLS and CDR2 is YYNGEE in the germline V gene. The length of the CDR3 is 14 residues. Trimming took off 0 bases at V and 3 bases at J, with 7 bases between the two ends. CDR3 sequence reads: CASSVGDVYNEQFF. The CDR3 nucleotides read TGTGCCAGCAGCGTAGGGGATGTCTACAATGAGCAGTTCTTC.

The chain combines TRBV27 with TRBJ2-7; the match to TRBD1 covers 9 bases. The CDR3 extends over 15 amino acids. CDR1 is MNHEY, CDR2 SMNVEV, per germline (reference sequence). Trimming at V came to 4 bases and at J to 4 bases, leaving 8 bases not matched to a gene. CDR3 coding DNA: TGTGCCAGCAGTTCAACAGGGGGCTCAGGATACGAGCAGTACTTC. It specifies CASSSTGGSGYEQYF.

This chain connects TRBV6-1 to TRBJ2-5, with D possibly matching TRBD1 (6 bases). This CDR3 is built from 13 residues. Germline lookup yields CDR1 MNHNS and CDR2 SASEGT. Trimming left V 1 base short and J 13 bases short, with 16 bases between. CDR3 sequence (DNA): TGTGCCAGCAGTGAAGGTGGTAAGGGCAGGGGGTACTTC. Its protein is CASSEGGKGRGYF.

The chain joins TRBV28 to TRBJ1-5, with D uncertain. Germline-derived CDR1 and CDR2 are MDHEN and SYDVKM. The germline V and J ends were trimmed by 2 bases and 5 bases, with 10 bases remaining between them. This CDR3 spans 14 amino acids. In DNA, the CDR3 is TGTGCCAGCAGTTTACGCAGTCCGTATCAGCCCCAGCATTTT. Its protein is CASSLRSPYQPQHF.

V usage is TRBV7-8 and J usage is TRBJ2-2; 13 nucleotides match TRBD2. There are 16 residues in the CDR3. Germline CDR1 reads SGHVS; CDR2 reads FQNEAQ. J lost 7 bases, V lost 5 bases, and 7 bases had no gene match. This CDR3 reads CASSALAGGPIGELFF. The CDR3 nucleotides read TGTGCCAGCAGCGCACTAGCGGGAGGGCCTATCGGGGAGCTGTTTTTT.

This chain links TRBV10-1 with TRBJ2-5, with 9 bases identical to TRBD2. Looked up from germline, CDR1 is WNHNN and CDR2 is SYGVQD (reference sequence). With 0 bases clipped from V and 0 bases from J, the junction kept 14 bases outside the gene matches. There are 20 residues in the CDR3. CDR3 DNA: TGCGCCAGCAGTGAGTCAAAAAAAGGGCTAGCGGGACAGTACCAAGAGACCCAGTACTTC. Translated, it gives CASSESKKGLAGQYQETQYF.

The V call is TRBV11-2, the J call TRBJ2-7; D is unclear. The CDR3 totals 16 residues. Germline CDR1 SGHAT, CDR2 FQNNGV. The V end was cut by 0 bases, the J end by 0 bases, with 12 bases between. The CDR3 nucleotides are TGTGCCAGCAGCTTAGATTCGTCGGCGAGCTCCTACGAGCAGTACTTC. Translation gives CASSLDSSASSYEQYF.

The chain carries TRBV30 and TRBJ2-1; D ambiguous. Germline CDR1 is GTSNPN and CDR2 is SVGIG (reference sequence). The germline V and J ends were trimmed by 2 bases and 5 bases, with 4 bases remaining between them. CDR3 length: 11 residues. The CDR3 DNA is TGTGCCTGGAGTACGGACAATGAGCAGTTCTTC. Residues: CAWSTDNEQFF.

CDR3 sequence reads: CASSAHYGYTF. CDR3 sequence (DNA): TGTGCCAGCAGCGCTCACTATGGCTACACCTTC. The rearrangement joins TRBV7-9 to TRBJ1-2; D unresolved. Germline V CDR1 and CDR2: SEHNR, FQNEAQ (reference sequence). Trimming took off 5 bases at V and 3 bases at J, with 4 bases between the two ends. This CDR3 region has 11 residues.

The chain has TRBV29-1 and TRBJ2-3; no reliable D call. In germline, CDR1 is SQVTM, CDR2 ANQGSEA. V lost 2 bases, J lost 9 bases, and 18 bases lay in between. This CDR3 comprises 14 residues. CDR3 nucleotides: TGCAGCGTTGAATCCGTGAGAGGCGTGGGGACGCAGTATTTT. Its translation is CSVESVRGVGTQYF.

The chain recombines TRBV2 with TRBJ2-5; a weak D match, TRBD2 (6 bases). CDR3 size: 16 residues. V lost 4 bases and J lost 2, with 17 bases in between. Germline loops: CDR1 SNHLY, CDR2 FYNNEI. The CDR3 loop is CASSGSWRGNQETQYF. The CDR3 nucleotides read TGTGCCAGCAGTGGGAGTTGGCGGGGAAATCAAGAGACCCAGTACTTC.

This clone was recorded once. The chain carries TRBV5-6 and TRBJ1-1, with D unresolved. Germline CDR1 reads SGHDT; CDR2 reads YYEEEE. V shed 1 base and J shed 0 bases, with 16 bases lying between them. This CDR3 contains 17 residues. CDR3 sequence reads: CASSLRRAISMNTEAFF. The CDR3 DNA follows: TGTGCCAGCAGCTTGAGGAGGGCCATAAGCATGAACACTGAAGCTTTCTTT.

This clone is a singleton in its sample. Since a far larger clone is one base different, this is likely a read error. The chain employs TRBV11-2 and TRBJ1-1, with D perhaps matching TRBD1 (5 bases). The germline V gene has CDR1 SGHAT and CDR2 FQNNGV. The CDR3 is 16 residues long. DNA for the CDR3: TGTGCCAGCAGCTTAAGGTTCGGGACGGTGAACACTGAAACTTTCTTT. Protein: CASSLRFGTVNTETFF.

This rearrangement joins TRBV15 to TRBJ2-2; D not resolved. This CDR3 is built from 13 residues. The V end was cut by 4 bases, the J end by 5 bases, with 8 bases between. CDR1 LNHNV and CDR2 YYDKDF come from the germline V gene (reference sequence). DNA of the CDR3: TGTGCCACCAGCACACTTCCAACCGGGGAGCTGTTTTTT. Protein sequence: CATSTLPTGELFF.

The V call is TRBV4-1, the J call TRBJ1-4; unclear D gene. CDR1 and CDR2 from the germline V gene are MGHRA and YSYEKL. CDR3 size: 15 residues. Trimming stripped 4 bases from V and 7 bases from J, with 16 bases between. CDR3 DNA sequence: TGCGCCAGCAGCCGGACGGATACTAAAGTTGAAAAACTGTTTTTT. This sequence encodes CASSRTDTKVEKLFF.

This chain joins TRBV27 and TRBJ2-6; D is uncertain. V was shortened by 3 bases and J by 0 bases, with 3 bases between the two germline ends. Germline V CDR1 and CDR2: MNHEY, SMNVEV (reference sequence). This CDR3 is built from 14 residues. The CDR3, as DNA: TGTGCCAGCAGTTTCGGCTCTGGGGCCAACGTCCTGACTTTC. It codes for CASSFGSGANVLTF.

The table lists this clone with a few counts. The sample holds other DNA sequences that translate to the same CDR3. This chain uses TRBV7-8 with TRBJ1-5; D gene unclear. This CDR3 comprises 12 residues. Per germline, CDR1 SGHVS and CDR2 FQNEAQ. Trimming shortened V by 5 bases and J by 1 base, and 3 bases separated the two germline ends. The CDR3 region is CASSPSNQPQHF. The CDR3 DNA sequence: TGTGCCAGCAGCCCCAGCAATCAGCCCCAGCATTTT.

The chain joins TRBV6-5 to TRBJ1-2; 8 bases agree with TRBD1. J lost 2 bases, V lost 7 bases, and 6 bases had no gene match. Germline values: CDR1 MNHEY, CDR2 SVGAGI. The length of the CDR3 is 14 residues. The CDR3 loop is CASTSRTGNYGYTF. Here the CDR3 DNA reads TGTGCCAGCACCTCAAGGACAGGGAACTATGGCTACACCTTC.

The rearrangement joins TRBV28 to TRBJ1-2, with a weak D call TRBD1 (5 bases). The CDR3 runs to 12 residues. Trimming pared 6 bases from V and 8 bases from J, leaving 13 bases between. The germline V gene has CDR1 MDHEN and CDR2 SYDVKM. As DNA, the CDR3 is TGTGCCAGCAGCCCTACAGAGGGGGGCTACACCTTC. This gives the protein CASSPTEGGYTF.

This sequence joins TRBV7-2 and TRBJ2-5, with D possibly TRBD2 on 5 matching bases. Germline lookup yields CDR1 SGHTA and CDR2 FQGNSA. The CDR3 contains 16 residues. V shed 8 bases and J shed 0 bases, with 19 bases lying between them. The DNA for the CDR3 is TGTGCCAGCTCTAAGCGGATCTCCACTTACCAAGAGACCCAGTACTTC. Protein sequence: CASSKRISTYQETQYF.

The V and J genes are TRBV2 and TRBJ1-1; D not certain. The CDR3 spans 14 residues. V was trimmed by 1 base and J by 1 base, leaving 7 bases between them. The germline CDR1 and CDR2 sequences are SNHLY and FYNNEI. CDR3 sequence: CASSEGMENTEAFF. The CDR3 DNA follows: TGTGCCAGCAGTGAAGGGATGGAGAACACTGAAGCTTTCTTT.

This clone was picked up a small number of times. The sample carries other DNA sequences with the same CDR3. CDR3 protein: CASSVVPGDTEAFF. CDR3 in DNA: TGTGCCAGCAGCGTAGTTCCAGGGGACACTGAAGCTTTCTTT. The J gene is TRBJ1-1, the V gene TRBV9; D possibly corresponds to TRBD1 (6 bases). Germline V gives CDR1 SGDLS, CDR2 YYNGEE. This CDR3 spans 14 amino acids. V lost 0 bases and J lost 3, with 9 bases in between.

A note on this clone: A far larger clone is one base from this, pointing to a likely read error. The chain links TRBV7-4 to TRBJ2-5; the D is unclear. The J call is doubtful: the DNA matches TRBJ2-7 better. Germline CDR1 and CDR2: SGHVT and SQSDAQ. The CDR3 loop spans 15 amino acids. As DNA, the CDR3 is TGTGCCAGCAGTTTCCTCCGCTACTCACCCTGCGAGCAGTACTTC. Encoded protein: CASSFLRYSPCEQYF.

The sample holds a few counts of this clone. The CDR3 reads CASSPGLVAGELFF. Written as DNA, the CDR3 is TGCGCCAGCAGCCCCGGACTAGTGGCCGGGGAGCTGTTTTTT. The J gene is TRBJ2-2, the V gene TRBV4-1; 7 nucleotides line up with TRBD2. CDR3 length equals 14 residues. Germline trimming cut 4 bases from V and 6 bases from J; bases unmatched to any gene: 5. Germline-derived CDR1 and CDR2 are MGHRA and YSYEKL.

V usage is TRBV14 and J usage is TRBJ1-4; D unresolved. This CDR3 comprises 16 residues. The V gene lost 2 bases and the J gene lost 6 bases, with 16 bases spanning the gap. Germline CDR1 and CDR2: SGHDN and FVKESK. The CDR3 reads CASSQILPRRDEKLFF. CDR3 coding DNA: TGTGCCAGCAGCCAAATCCTACCCCGAAGGGATGAAAAACTGTTTTTT. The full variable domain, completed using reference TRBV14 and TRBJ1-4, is EAGVTQFPSHSVIEKGQTVTLRCDPISGHDNLYWYRRVMGKEIKFLLHFVKESKQDESGMPNNRFLAERTGGTYSTLKVQPAELEDSGVYFCASSQILPRRDEKLFFGSGTQLSVL.

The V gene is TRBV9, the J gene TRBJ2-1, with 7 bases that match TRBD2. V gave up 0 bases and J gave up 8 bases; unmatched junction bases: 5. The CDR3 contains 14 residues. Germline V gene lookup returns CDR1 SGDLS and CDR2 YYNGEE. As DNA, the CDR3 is TGTGCCAGCAGCGTAGTAGCCCGGGGGGATGAGCAGTTCTTC. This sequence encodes CASSVVARGDEQFF.